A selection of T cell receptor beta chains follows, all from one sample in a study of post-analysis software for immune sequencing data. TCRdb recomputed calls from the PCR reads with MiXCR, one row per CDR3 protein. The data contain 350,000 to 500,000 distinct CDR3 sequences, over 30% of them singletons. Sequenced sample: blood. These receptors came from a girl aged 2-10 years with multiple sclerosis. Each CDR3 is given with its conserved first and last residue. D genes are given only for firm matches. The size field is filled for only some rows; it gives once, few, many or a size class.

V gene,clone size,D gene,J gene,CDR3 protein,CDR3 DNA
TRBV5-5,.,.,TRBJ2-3,CASSLAAASPDTQYF,TGTGCCAGCAGCTTGGCCGCGGCTAGCCCAGATACGCAGTATTTT
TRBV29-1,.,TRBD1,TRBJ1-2,CSADPGTGYRGYTF,TGCAGCGCGGACCCCGGGACAGGTTATCGAGGCTACACCTTC
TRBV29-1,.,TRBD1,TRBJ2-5,CSANRGKETQYF,TGCAGCGCCAACAGGGGCAAGGAGACCCAGTACTTC
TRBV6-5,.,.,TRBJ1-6,CASSYGQGGNSPLHF,TGTGCCAGCAGTTACGGCCAGGGTGGGAATTCACCCCTCCACTTT
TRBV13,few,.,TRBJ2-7,CASSPQGATYEQYF,TGTGCCAGCAGCCCTCAAGGGGCCACCTACGAGCAGTACTTC
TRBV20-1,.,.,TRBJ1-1,CSGGIGAFF,TGCAGTGGAGGGATTGGAGCTTTCTTT
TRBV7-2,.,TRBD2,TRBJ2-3,CASSTSAGGYTDTQYF,TGTGCCAGCAGTACCTCAGCGGGAGGGTACACAGATACGCAGTATTTT
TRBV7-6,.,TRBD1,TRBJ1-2,CASSLDRTGIGGYTF,TGTGCCAGCAGCTTAGATAGGACAGGGATCGGTGGCTACACCTTC
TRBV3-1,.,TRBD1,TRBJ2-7,CASSQHAAGTGVLRRGHEQYF,TGTGCCAGCAGCCAACATGCCGCCGGGACAGGGGTTTTACGGAGGGGCCACGAGCAGTACTTC
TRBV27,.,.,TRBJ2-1,CASRAASAYNEQFF,TGTGCCAGCCGAGCGGCTAGCGCTTACAATGAGCAGTTCTTC
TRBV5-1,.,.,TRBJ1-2,CASSLVGSRNYGYTF,TGCGCCAGCAGCTTGGTAGGCAGTCGTAACTATGGCTACACCTTC
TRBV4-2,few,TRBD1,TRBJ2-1,CASSQARDRGDNEQFF,TGTGCCAGCAGCCAAGCCCGGGACAGGGGTGACAATGAGCAGTTCTTC
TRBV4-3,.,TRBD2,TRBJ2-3,CASSQGLAFADTQYF,TGCGCCAGCAGCCAAGGACTAGCCTTCGCAGATACGCAGTATTTT
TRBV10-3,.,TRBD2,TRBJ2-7,CAISESGLARHEQYF,TGTGCCATCAGTGAGTCGGGACTAGCGAGGCACGAGCAGTACTTC
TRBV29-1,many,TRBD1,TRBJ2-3,CSVQEGTATDTQYF,TGCAGCGTTCAGGAAGGGACAGCCACAGATACGCAGTATTTT